This TCR beta chain was observed in a study of early T cells in non-severe SARS-CoV-2 infection (dated by TCRdb to the early 2020s). Background for the entire study: Bulk RNA from unsorted whole blood was used for TCR sequencing, so alpha and beta chains could not be paired. Beyond this particular receptor, the publication reports: VDJdb matching was skewed toward anti-spike CD8 responses, so virus-specific expansions were likely underestimated and private and CD4 specificities were missed.

V sheds 3 bases and J sheds 3 bases, leaving 6 bases between their ends. According to the germline V gene (reference sequence), CDR1 reads GTSNPN and CDR2 reads SVGIG. The CDR3 has 11 amino acids, counting the end cysteine and phenylalanine. Only the CDR3 DNA stays, 33 bases, in frame from base 1. Set within a cohort of healthcare workers in London, UK, this nested case-control study involved weekly PCR testing of nasopharyngeal swabs along with blood sampling. Healthcare workers were enrolled in the week of the UK lockdown, from 23 to 31 March 2020, and were followed every week for up to about 15 weeks. This clonotype was found many times. It lacks a known antigen. Base qualities are not provided; no much larger clone lies one nucleotide away. The library was built by means of 5' RACE. The data were produced on a NextSeq 500. To correct for sequencing error and PCR bias, the TCR library protocol tagged individual cDNA molecules with unique molecular identifiers. Both TCR alpha and beta chains were sequenced, and tight co-correlation was observed between alpha and beta sequence abundances in each sample. Concerning the study's data processing: Decombinator V4 was used to perform V gene, J gene and CDR3 annotation of TCR sequences. Expanded TCRs were defined as changing significantly between any two time points under a Poisson model with p below 0.0001. TCR abundances were normalised to the total number of TCRs sequenced per sample and expressed as counts per million. TRAV1-2 paired with TRAJ12, TRAJ20 or TRAJ33 defined MAIT TCRs, while TRAV10 paired with TRAJ18 defined iNKT TCRs. VDJdb, accessed 1 November 2021, was searched for CMV, EBV and SARS-CoV-2 annotated TCRs, excluding TCRs annotated for multiple antigens. Clones were called with MiXCR by TCRdb after fastp trimmed the public reads at Q25, and only in-frame beta chains were retained. Every CDR3 protein is listed once, alongside the most common genes and DNA of its rows. The V and J calls, along with clone size, are taken from TCRdb and not from the paper's own processing. The sample table shows roughly 34,000 distinct CDR3 sequences, and around 4.1% are seen once. Of the sample, 5.5% to 6% falls within the top ten clones.

This clonotype originated in an adult who was a healthcare worker with PCR-confirmed SARS-CoV-2 infection or an uninfected control (not recorded which). Sequencing used whole blood. This receptor chain uses TRBV30 and TRBJ2-7, with no reliable assignment of the D segment. The CDR3 here reads CAWRGDYEQYF. Read as DNA, the sequence is TGTGCCTGGAGAGGAGACTACGAGCAGTACTTC.